These 15 T cell receptor beta chains share one sample of origin, sequenced in a study of shared clonotypes between healthy human individuals. Here immunoSEQ multiplex PCR was the method, and the copy in TCRdb shows in-frame clones only, minus some. The data show about 1.1 million clones, 70% to 85% seen once. Input material: memory CD4+ T cells from PBMCs. Subset given: CD45RA-negative fraction. The source of these receptors is a man aged 18 to 30 in good health. Some clones in this sample may be carry-over from other donors' samples.

The chain is built from TRBV2 and TRBJ1-5; 9 bases agree with TRBD1. Per germline, CDR1 SNHLY and CDR2 FYNNEI. The CDR3 contains 15 residues. The V gene end was trimmed by 6 bases and the J gene end by 7 bases; junction bases not matched to a gene: 10. DNA of the CDR3: TGTGCCAGCAGACTGGACAGGGGAAGTCGACAGCCCCAGCATTTT. It yields the protein CASRLDRGSRQPQHF.

V and J are TRBV10-1 and TRBJ2-3, with D perhaps TRBD2 (7 bases). Trimming left V 6 bases short and J 3 bases short, with 19 bases between. The CDR3 has 16 residues. Looked up from germline, CDR1 is WNHNN and CDR2 is SYGVQD (reference sequence). This chain's CDR3 is CASSGDYPGDTDTQYF. As DNA, the CDR3 is TGCGCCAGCAGCGGGGACTACCCAGGGGATACAGATACGCAGTATTTT.

The CDR3 DNA follows: TGTGCCAGCAGTGCCCAGGGACAGTGGAGTCAGCCCCAGCATTTT. Translated, it gives CASSAQGQWSQPQHF. The V gene is TRBV2, the J gene TRBJ1-5; 7 bases agree with TRBD1. The CDR3 is 15 residues long. Germline-derived CDR1 and CDR2 are SNHLY and FYNNEI. With V trimmed by 4 bases and J by 6 bases, 9 bases remained unmatched.

CDR3 nucleotides: TGTGCCAGCAGCTACGCGGACAGTCCCCTGGGAAACACCATATATTTT. The encoded protein is CASSYADSPLGNTIYF. V usage is TRBV5-4 and J usage is TRBJ1-3; maybe TRBD1 (6 bases). There are 16 residues in the CDR3. The V and J ends lost 3 bases and 4 bases respectively, with 17 bases between them. The germline gives CDR1 SGHNT, CDR2 YYREEE (reference sequence).

The chain carries TRBV19 and TRBJ1-3; D unresolved. Per the germline V gene, CDR1 is LNHDA and CDR2 is SQIVND (reference sequence). The V gene lost 3 bases and the J gene lost 0 bases, with 12 bases spanning the gap. This CDR3 is built from 16 residues. In nucleotides, the CDR3 is TGTGCCAGTAGTATGGGATCAGTCCGCTCTGGAAACACCATATATTTT. Its translation: CASSMGSVRSGNTIYF.

This sequence joins TRBV11-1 and TRBJ1-2; the D gene is possibly TRBD1 (5 bases). Germline lookup yields CDR1 SGHAT and CDR2 FQDESV (reference sequence). The CDR3 is 13 amino acids. The ends were cut back, 5 bases at V and 6 bases at J, with 13 bases in the middle. DNA of the CDR3: TGTGCCAGCAGCCGGACGGGGGACCATGGCTACACCTTC. It encodes CASSRTGDHGYTF.

This rearrangement joins TRBV4-1 to TRBJ1-2; no clear D gene. CDR1 MGHRA and CDR2 YSYEKL come from the germline V gene. The length of the CDR3 is 17 residues. The V gene lost 2 bases and the J gene lost 0 bases, with 16 bases spanning the gap. The CDR3 DNA follows: TGCGCCAGCAGCCAACCCCTGCGTGGGAAAGCTAACTATGGCTACACCTTC. Its protein is CASSQPLRGKANYGYTF.

Only a few counts were recorded for this clone. This chain connects TRBV11-3 to TRBJ2-2; 7 nucleotides line up with TRBD1. The V gene end was trimmed by 3 bases and the J gene end by 0 bases; junction bases not matched to a gene: 7. The CDR3 totals 17 residues. The V gene's germline CDR1 is SGHNT and CDR2 YENEEA. The CDR3 coding sequence is TGTGCCAGCAGCTTGAGGACAGGTACAACGAACACCGGGGAGCTGTTTTTT. Its translation: CASSLRTGTTNTGELFF.

This clone was seen a single time. J is TRBJ1-4 and V is TRBV15; 10 bases agree with TRBD1. This CDR3 is built from 14 residues. V dropped 3 bases and J dropped 12; count of bases not matched to a gene: 7. Germline CDR1 is LNHNV and CDR2 is YYDKDF (reference sequence). The DNA for the CDR3 is TGTGCCACCAGCAGGGACAGGGGGGTCAGGGAACTGTTTTTT. Translation: CATSRDRGVRELFF.

The chain uses TRBV10-2 and TRBJ2-1; D may be TRBD2 (5 bases). Trimming took 10 bases from V and 3 from J, leaving 16 bases between them. CDR1 is WSHSY and CDR2 is SAAADI in the germline V gene. This CDR3 region has 14 residues. CDR3 sequence reads: CAIAGVHFYNEQFF. For the CDR3, the DNA is TGCGCCATCGCCGGGGTACACTTCTACAATGAGCAGTTCTTC.

This CDR3 reads CAISGGGGRLLNTEAFF. As DNA, the CDR3 is TGTGCCATCAGTGGAGGGGGGGGAAGGTTACTGAACACTGAAGCTTTCTTT. The chain uses TRBV10-3 and TRBJ1-1; D may be TRBD1 (6 bases). The V gene lost 4 bases and the J gene lost 0 bases, with 18 bases spanning the gap. Per the germline V gene, CDR1 is ENHRY and CDR2 is SYGVKD. There are 17 residues in the CDR3.

The J gene is TRBJ2-1, the V gene TRBV7-2, with 13 bases matching TRBD2. This CDR3 contains 16 residues. Per the germline V gene, CDR1 is SGHTA and CDR2 is FQGNSA. The J segment lost 9 bases and the V segment lost 2 bases, leaving 7 bases of the junction unmatched. The chain's CDR3 is CASSLKLAGGFGEQFF. The DNA of the CDR3 is TGTGCCAGCAGCTTAAAACTAGCGGGAGGGTTTGGTGAGCAGTTCTTC.

As concerns this clone: The final CDR3 position lacks the conserved phenylalanine or tryptophan, pointing to a likely read error. The chain joins TRBV4-2 to TRBJ2-7; D is possibly TRBD1 or TRBD2 (5 bases each). Trimming removed 3 bases at V and 0 bases at J, with 12 bases between. The CDR3 has 15 residues. Germline V CDR1 and CDR2: LGHNA, YNFKEQ. CDR3 sequence: CASSQGVVDSYEQYS. The CDR3 nucleotides are TGTGCCAGCAGCCAGGGGGTAGTAGACTCCTACGAGCAGTACTCC.

About this clone itself: A read error is possible here, since a much larger clone lies one base away. The same CDR3 can be traced to other DNA sequences in this sample. The V call is TRBV18, the J call TRBJ2-6; D ambiguous. Germline V gives CDR1 KGHSH, CDR2 LQKENI. V lost 2 bases, J lost 0 bases, and 2 bases lay in between. The CDR3 sequence is 14 residues long. CDR3 residues: CASSPDSGANVLTF. Written as DNA, the CDR3 is TGTGCCAGCTCACCAGACTCTGGGGCCAACGTCCTGACTTTC. Full variable domain (missing parts from reference TRBV18 and TRBJ2-6): NAGVMQNPRHLVRRRGQEARLRCSPMKGHSHVYWYRQLPEEGLKFMVYLQKENIIDESGMPKERFSAEFPKEGPSILRIQQVVRGDSAAYFCASSPDSGANVLTFGAGSRLTVL.

This sequence joins TRBV5-1 and TRBJ2-1; unclear D gene. The V end lost 0 bases, the J end lost 5 bases, and 12 bases lay between the germline ends. The CDR3 extends over 15 amino acids. Germline-derived CDR1 and CDR2 are SGHRS and YFSETQ. CDR3 sequence: CASSLVSGMDNEQFF. CDR3 nucleotide sequence: TGCGCCAGCAGCTTGGTGTCTGGGATGGACAATGAGCAGTTCTTC.